Listed below are T cell receptor beta chains from one sample, sequenced in a study of OX40 agonist ivuxolimab in advanced cancers. Profiling relied on immunoSEQ multiplex PCR, and the TCRdb table lists in-frame clones only, not all of them. Of tens of thousands of clones listed, just under 85% were seen once; the top ten hold under 6%. The sample consisted of CD4+ or CD8+ T cells sorted from blood, taken in a trial of the OX40 agonist ivuxolimab. The source is an adult with an advanced solid tumor such as melanoma, head and neck, liver or kidney cancer. CDR3s include the opening cysteine and the closing phenylalanine or tryptophan. The D gene is left open where the match is weak. Expanded clones get a size class; other rows say once, few or many, or leave the size out.

d_call clone_size j_call v_call cdr3_aa cdr3_nt
NA NA TRBJ1-4 TRBV19 CASSGQEKLFF TGTGCCAGTAGTGGACAGGAAAAACTGTTTTTT
NA NA TRBJ2-7 TRBV30 CAWSVDASYEQYF TGTGCCTGGAGTGTAGACGCCTCCTACGAGCAGTACTTC
NA NA TRBJ1-6 TRBV28 CASLPPGRYNSPLHF TGTGCCAGTCTACCCCCGGGACGGTATAATTCACCCCTCCACTTT
NA NA TRBJ2-1 TRBV5-1 CASSPLPGTSSYNEQFF TGCGCCAGCAGCCCTTTACCCGGTACTAGCTCCTACAATGAGCAGTTCTTC
TRBD2 NA TRBJ2-1 TRBV11-2 CASSLGGGVSNEQFF TGTGCCAGCAGCTTGGGCGGGGGGGTTAGCAATGAGCAGTTCTTC
TRBD1 NA TRBJ1-5 TRBV19 CASNGARGLEPQHF TGTGCCAGTAACGGCGCCAGGGGGTTGGAGCCCCAGCATTTT
NA NA TRBJ1-4 TRBV20-1 CSAPSGKLFF TGCAGTGCTCCCAGTGGTAAACTGTTTTTT
TRBD1 few TRBJ1-2 TRBV9 CASSPGTGFYGYTF TGTGCCAGCAGTCCCGGGACAGGGTTCTATGGCTACACCTTC
NA NA TRBJ1-1 TRBV2 CASIRGMNTEAFF TGTGCCAGCATTAGGGGCATGAACACTGAAGCTTTCTTT
NA NA TRBJ2-5 TRBV27 CASLQGETQYF TGTGCCAGCCTTCAGGGAGAGACCCAGTACTTC
NA few TRBJ2-1 TRBV15 CATSHRDTYNEQFF TGTGCCACCAGCCACCGGGACACATACAATGAGCAGTTCTTC
NA NA TRBJ2-1 TRBV11-2 CASSLRGDSSYNEQFF TGTGCCAGCAGCTTAAGGGGGGACAGCTCCTACAATGAGCAGTTCTTC
NA NA TRBJ2-5 TRBV7-9 CASSPRRGDRETQYF TGTGCCAGCAGCCCACGGAGGGGGGATCGAGAGACCCAGTACTTC
NA NA TRBJ2-7 TRBV27 CASSLYPGRNYEQYF TGTGCCAGCAGTTTATACCCCGGGCGGAACTACGAGCAGTACTTC
NA NA TRBJ1-4 TRBV14 CASSHGQVLGEKLFF TGTGCCAGCAGCCACGGACAAGTCCTAGGTGAAAAACTGTTTTTT
NA NA TRBJ1-1 TRBV18 CASSAGQMNTEAFF TGTGCCAGCTCAGCCGGACAGATGAACACTGAAGCTTTCTTT